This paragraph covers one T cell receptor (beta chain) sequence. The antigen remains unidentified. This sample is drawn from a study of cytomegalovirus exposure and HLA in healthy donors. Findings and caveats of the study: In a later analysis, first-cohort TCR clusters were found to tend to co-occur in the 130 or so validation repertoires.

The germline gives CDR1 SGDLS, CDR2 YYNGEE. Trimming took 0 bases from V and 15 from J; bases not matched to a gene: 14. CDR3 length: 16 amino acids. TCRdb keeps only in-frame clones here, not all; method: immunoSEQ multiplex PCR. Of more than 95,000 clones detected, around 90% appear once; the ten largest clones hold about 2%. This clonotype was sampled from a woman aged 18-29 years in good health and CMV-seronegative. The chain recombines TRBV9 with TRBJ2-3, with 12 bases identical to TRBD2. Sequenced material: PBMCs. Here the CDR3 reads CASSVETSGRAPASYF. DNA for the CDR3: TGTGCCAGCAGCGTAGAGACTAGCGGGAGAGCGCCGGCGTCTTATTTT.